Listed below are T cell receptor beta chains from one sample, sequenced in a study of blood T cell repertoires in COVID-19. TCRdb keeps only in-frame clones here, not all; method: immunoSEQ multiplex PCR. The repertoire holds more than 95,000 clones, approximately 82% seen once, with 10% to 15% in the top ten. The specimen was peripheral blood. The receptors shown here come from a man aged 60-69 years with acute or convalescent COVID-19. Both conserved end residues are part of each CDR3. The D gene is left open where the match is weak. A clone size is listed for some rows: how often the clone was seen (once, few, many), or a class if it is expanded.

v_call	clone_size	d_call	j_call	cdr3_nt	cdr3_aa
TRBV6-5	few	.	TRBJ1-2	TGTGCCAGCAGTTTCCAAGGGGGTGGCGATGGCTACACCTTC	CASSFQGGGDGYTF
TRBV6-1	.	TRBD1	TRBJ1-2	TGTGCCAGCAGTGAGGATGGAACAGGGGGCTATGGCTACACCTTC	CASSEDGTGGYGYTF
TRBV6-1	.	.	TRBJ1-2	TGTGCCAGCAGTGAAGCAGGGGGTTACTATGGCTACACCTTC	CASSEAGGYYGYTF
TRBV15	.	TRBD2	TRBJ2-5	TGTGCCACCAGCAGAGATAGTGTGGGGGGGTTCGAGACCCAGTACTTC	CATSRDSVGGFETQYF
TRBV4-1	few	TRBD2	TRBJ2-3	TGCGCCAGCAGCCAAGTACCCCCCCCCATTAGCGGGGCCATGCATTTT	CASSQVPPPISGAMHF
TRBV7-3	.	TRBD2	TRBJ2-6	TGTGCCAGCAGCTTATTAGGCGGGGGGGCCTCTGGGGCCAACGTCCTGACTTTC	CASSLLGGGASGANVLTF
TRBV7-8	.	TRBD2	TRBJ2-1	TGTGCCAGCAGTCGCACGGAGGGGAGGGTTCATGAGCAGTTCTTC	CASSRTEGRVHEQFF
TRBV19	.	.	TRBJ2-2	TGTGCCAGCCGGAGGGCCGGCACCGGGGAGCTGTTTTTT	CASRRAGTGELFF
TRBV10-1	once	TRBD1	TRBJ1-5	TGCGCCAGCAGTGAGTCCTCGGTCCGGGACAGGGAGGAACAGCCCCAGCATTTT	CASSESSVRDREEQPQHF
TRBV24-1	.	.	TRBJ2-5	TGTGCCACCAGTGATTATAGAGAGACCCAGTACTTC	CATSDYRETQYF
TRBV5-1	.	.	TRBJ2-7	TGCGCCAGCAGCCCTGGGGGCTGGCGGAGCTCCTACGAGCAGTACTTC	CASSPGGWRSSYEQYF
TRBV28	.	.	TRBJ1-1	TGTGCCAGCAGCATCGGGGGGGCCTCGGCCTGGGCTGAAGCTTTCTTT	CASSIGGASAWAEAFF
TRBV6-6	few	.	TRBJ1-6	TGTGCCAGCAGAGCTTCCAGGGTCACCTCTTCACCCCTCCACTTT	CASRASRVTSSPLHF
TRBV7-3	.	TRBD2	TRBJ2-2	TGTGCCAGCAGCCCACTAGCGGAGAACACCGGGGAGCTGTTTTTT	CASSPLAENTGELFF
TRBV5-1	.	TRBD1	TRBJ1-2	TGCGCCAGCAGCCCCCTCCCGGGACAGGGAGACTATGGCTACACCTTC	CASSPLPGQGDYGYTF
TRBV5-1	.	.	TRBJ1-5	TGCGCCAGCAGCCGGGAAAGCAATCAGCCCCAGCATTTT	CASSRESNQPQHF
TRBV5-1	.	TRBD1	TRBJ2-7	TGCGCCAGCAGGATGGACAGGGCCTACGAGCAGTACTTC	CASRMDRAYEQYF
TRBV6-5	.	.	TRBJ2-5	TGTGCCAGCAGTTCGGCGGGACAGTACCAAGAGACCCAGTACTTC	CASSSAGQYQETQYF
TRBV7-9	.	TRBD2	TRBJ2-1	TGTGCCAGCAGCTCAATAGCGGGAGGCGAGCAGTTCTTC	CASSSIAGGEQFF
TRBV3-1/TRBV3-2	once	TRBD2	TRBJ2-7	TGTGCCAGCAGCCAAGATGGAGTAGCGGGGCCCTACGAGCAGTACTTC	CASSQDGVAGPYEQYF
TRBV5-1	.	TRBD1	TRBJ2-1	TGCGCCAGCATTCCCGGGACAGGGGGTCTCTCCTACAATGAGCAGTTCTTC	CASIPGTGGLSYNEQFF
TRBV7-2	.	TRBD2	TRBJ2-7	TGTGCCAGCAGCTCCGAAGGGACTAGCGGGAGCGAGCAGTACTTC	CASSSEGTSGSEQYF
TRBV30	.	.	TRBJ2-1	TGTGCCTGGAGTGTAGGCAGGGACAATGAGCAGTTCTTC	CAWSVGRDNEQFF
TRBV5-4	.	TRBD2	TRBJ2-5	TGTGCCAGCAGCGGGGGAGCGGGAGGGCCAAGTGGGACCCAGTACTTC	CASSGGAGGPSGTQYF
TRBV28	.	.	TRBJ2-1	TGTGCCAGCAGACTCCCGGGACTTTCCTACAATGAGCAGTTCTTC	CASRLPGLSYNEQFF
TRBV3-1/TRBV3-2	.	TRBD2	TRBJ2-5	TGTGCCAGCAGCGTTGGACTAGCGGGAGGCCTCCAAGAGACCCAGTACTTC	CASSVGLAGGLQETQYF
TRBV6-1	.	.	TRBJ1-3	TGTGCCAGCAGTGAACAACCGACTTGGAACACCATATATTTT	CASSEQPTWNTIYF
TRBV2	.	TRBD1	TRBJ2-3	TGTGCCAGCAGTCTGACAGGGGGAGATACGCAGTATTTT	CASSLTGGDTQYF
TRBV9	.	TRBD1	TRBJ1-1	TGTGCCAGCAGCGCAAGCCGGACAGGAAGGGGGACTGAAGCTTTCTTT	CASSASRTGRGTEAFF
TRBV28	.	.	TRBJ2-1	TGTGCCAGCAGTTTATTGGAGGGCCCGAAGTTCTTC	CASSLLEGPKFF
TRBV20-1	.	.	TRBJ2-5	TGCAGTGCTAGACCACAAGAGACCCAGTACTTC	CSARPQETQYF
TRBV2	.	.	TRBJ2-3	TGTGCCAGCAGAACCCGGGGTAGGGCATCTAGCACAGATACGCAGTATTTT	CASRTRGRASSTDTQYF
TRBV5-4	.	.	TRBJ2-6	TGTGCCAGCAACTTTGGGGGGAGGTCTTCTGGGGCCAACGTCCTGACTTTC	CASNFGGRSSGANVLTF
TRBV28	.	.	TRBJ1-4	TGTGCCAGCAACAGGGCGAATAATGAAAAACTGTTTTTT	CASNRANNEKLFF
TRBV3-1/TRBV3-2	.	.	TRBJ1-4	TGTGCCAGCAGCCTGCGAGGAGGTGAAAAACTGTTTTTT	CASSLRGGEKLFF
TRBV5-1	.	TRBD1	TRBJ1-5	TGCGCCAGCAGCGTGGGGACAGGGGAGCAGCCCCAGCATTTT	CASSVGTGEQPQHF
TRBV2	.	.	TRBJ1-6	TGTGCCAGCAGTGAAGAACAGAATTCACCCCTCCACTTT	CASSEEQNSPLHF
TRBV27	.	.	TRBJ2-2	TGTGCCAGCAGCGAGCGGCCCACCGGGGAGCTGTTTTTT	CASSERPTGELFF
TRBV29-1	.	.	TRBJ1-1	TGCAGCGTTGGGCCAGGACACAACACTGAAGCTTTCTTT	CSVGPGHNTEAFF
TRBV19	.	TRBD1	TRBJ1-1	TGTGCCAGTAGTGGCTGGACAGGGGGTGAAGCTTTCTTT	CASSGWTGGEAFF